The rows below give T cell receptor beta chains drawn from one sample of a study of cytomegalovirus exposure and HLA in healthy donors. Sequencing used immunoSEQ multiplex PCR; TCRdb keeps in-frame clones, though not all of them. The table lists under 50,000 clones. The sequencing sample was made of PBMCs. The receptors come from a male donor in good health and CMV-seronegative. CDR3s include the opening cysteine and the closing phenylalanine or tryptophan. The D gene is left open where the match is weak.

j_call d_call v_call cdr3_aa
TRBJ1-1 - TRBV21-1 CASSKDRGLEAFF
TRBJ2-6 TRBD1 TRBV7-9 CASSSQGAGANVLTF
TRBJ1-5 - TRBV4-1 CASSRRAQEPQHF
TRBJ2-7 - TRBV6-5 CASSRTGTEQYF
TRBJ2-3 - TRBV5-4 CASSLSLVLDTDTQYF
TRBJ1-2 TRBD1 TRBV6-5 CASSYDDRGRQAGYTF
TRBJ1-4 TRBD1 TRBV5-1 CASSLSLDRDNEKLFF
TRBJ2-2 TRBD2 TRBV6-1 CASSVSGGDTGELFF
TRBJ1-1 - TRBV20-1 CSAQGTEAFF
TRBJ2-1 TRBD1 TRBV6-5 CASSYRRDRGFVEQFF
TRBJ1-2 - TRBV6-5 CASSYRRQTNYGYTF
TRBJ2-7 TRBD1 TRBV14 CASSLPGQGSYEQYF
TRBJ1-4 - TRBV15 CATSRERGWREKLFF
TRBJ1-2 TRBD1 TRBV29-1 CSVDRGDFYTF
TRBJ1-2 TRBD1 TRBV25-1 CASSEGGTGGAWYGYTF
TRBJ2-7 - TRBV7-9 CASSKGRGEPLTEQYF
TRBJ2-7 - TRBV15 CATSRDLQGGSYEQYF
TRBJ1-3 - TRBV25-1 CASSELKTTGNTIYF
TRBJ1-1 - TRBV18 CASSADRNTEAFF
TRBJ2-7 - TRBV9 CASSVGGGETYEQYF
TRBJ1-5 - TRBV6-1 CASSGPEDSNQPQHF
TRBJ1-2 - TRBV5-4 CASSFTGWDGYTF
TRBJ2-3 TRBD2 TRBV5-1 CASSPGASGGRGTQYF
TRBJ2-7 TRBD1 TRBV7-9 CASSLAPQGAGEQYF
TRBJ2-3 TRBD2 TRBV11-1 CASSLGNPGTSSYTQYF
TRBJ2-1 TRBD2 TRBV18 CASSPERGNVYEQFF
TRBJ1-1 TRBD1 TRBV2 CASSYGQGRNTEAFF
TRBJ2-5 TRBD2 TRBV6-5 CASRGLAGAGGAQYF
TRBJ1-4 TRBD1 TRBV5-1 CASSGGTVYEKLFF
TRBJ1-3 - TRBV5-4 CASSFGGMNTIYF
TRBJ2-1 TRBD2 TRBV5-1 CASSLIAGLNDEQFF
TRBJ2-2 TRBD2 TRBV25-1 CASRDSGGAAGELFF
TRBJ1-1 - TRBV28 CASSLGRQVKPFF
TRBJ2-1 TRBD2 TRBV7-8 CASSPRLARGNEQFF
TRBJ1-2 TRBD1 TRBV20-1 CSAYRGTGYTF
TRBJ2-7 - TRBV5-5 CASSSIYEQYF
TRBJ2-7 - TRBV10-3 CAIGGGGERGNEQYF
TRBJ2-3 - TRBV5-4 CASSFGIGTDTQYF
TRBJ2-7 - TRBV6-1 CASSDAGLSYEQYF
TRBJ1-2 TRBD1 TRBV29-1 CSVGTGDGYTF